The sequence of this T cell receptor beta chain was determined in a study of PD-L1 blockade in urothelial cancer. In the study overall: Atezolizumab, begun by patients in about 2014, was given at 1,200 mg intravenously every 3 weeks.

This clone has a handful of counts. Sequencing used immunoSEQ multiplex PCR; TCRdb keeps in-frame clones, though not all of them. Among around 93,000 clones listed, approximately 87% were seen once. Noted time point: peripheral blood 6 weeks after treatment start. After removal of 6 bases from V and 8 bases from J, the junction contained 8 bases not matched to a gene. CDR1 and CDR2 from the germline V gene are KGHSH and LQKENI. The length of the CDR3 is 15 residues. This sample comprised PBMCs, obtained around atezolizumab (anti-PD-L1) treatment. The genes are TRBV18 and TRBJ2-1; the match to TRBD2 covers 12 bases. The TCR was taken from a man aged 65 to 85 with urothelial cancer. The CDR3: CASSPSSGRGYEQFF. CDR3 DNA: TGTGCCAGCTCCCCGTCTAGCGGGAGGGGCTATGAGCAGTTCTTC.